This T cell receptor (beta chain) was recorded in a study of CDR3 diversity in severe acne. This clonotype was recorded many times. The length of the CDR3 is 13 residues. With 4 bases removed from V and 5 bases from J, the gap between germline ends came to 12 bases. Germline CDR1 and CDR2: SGHTA and FQGTGA. TCRdb called the PCR reads again in MiXCR, with one record for every CDR3 protein. This sample has about 100,000 distinct CDR3 sequences, with around 53% found just once. The source of this sequence is a male donor with acne. Sequenced sample: blood. The genes are TRBV7-3 and TRBJ2-7; D is possibly TRBD2 (5 bases). CDR3 nucleotide sequence: TGTGCCAGCAGCTCCCCGCCCGGGAACGAGCAGTACTTC. It yields the protein CASSSPPGNEQYF.